Each of the 30 T cell receptor beta chains below was sequenced from the same sample in a study of shared clonotypes between healthy human individuals. Data came from immunoSEQ multiplex PCR; TCRdb stores just in-frame clones and leaves some out. The repertoire has approximately 320,000 clones, around 72% of them found once; the top ten carry under 13%. The sequencing sample was made of memory CD4+ T cells sorted from blood. The subset is: CD45RA-negative fraction. The origin of the receptors is a man under 40 in good health.

Comment on this clone: A junction boundary mismatches the germline segment, possibly from a read error. The CDR3 region is CASSVTTALGEF. CDR3 sequence (DNA): TGTGCCAGCAGTGTGACCACCGCGCTGGGGGAATTC. The rearrangement uses TRBV2 and TRBJ2-4; possibly TRBD1 or TRBD2 for D (5 bases each). The germline gives CDR1 SNHLY, CDR2 FYNNEI. The CDR3 has 12 residues.

The chain carries TRBV19 and TRBJ2-1; TRBD2 matches 13 bases. Germline-derived CDR1 and CDR2 are LNHDA and SQIVND (reference sequence). With 7 bases clipped from V and 9 bases from J, the junction kept 9 bases outside the gene matches. The length of the CDR3 is 15 residues. The CDR3 DNA reads as TGTGCCAGTACCGTACTAGCGGGAGGGCCCACTGAGCAGTTCTTC. This codes for CASTVLAGGPTEQFF.

CDR3 in amino acids: CASSLIVLDTQYF. The CDR3 nucleotides are TGTGCCAGCAGTTTAATAGTGTTGGATACGCAGTATTTT. The rearrangement uses TRBV28 and TRBJ2-3; D remains ambiguous. The germline V gene encodes CDR1 MDHEN and CDR2 SYDVKM. Trimming shortened V by 2 bases and J by 6 bases, and 9 bases separated the two germline ends. There are 13 residues in the CDR3. Looking up the rest from reference TRBV28 and TRBJ2-3 gives the full variable domain: DVKVTQSSRYLVKRTGEKVFLECVQDMDHENMFWYRQDPGLGLRLIYFSYDVKMKEKGDIPEGYSVSREKKERFSLILESASTNQTSMYLCASSLIVLDTQYFGPGTRLTVL.

The V and J genes are TRBV10-3 and TRBJ2-1, with D unresolved. CDR3 length: 12 amino acids. Germline V gene lookup returns CDR1 ENHRY and CDR2 SYGVKD. Trimming took 7 bases from V and 5 from J, leaving 9 bases between them. Written as DNA, the CDR3 is TGTGCCATCACCGACGGAAACAATGAGCAGTTCTTC. It translates to CAITDGNNEQFF.

The V gene is TRBV15, the J gene TRBJ2-7; 8 bases match TRBD2. Unmatched junction bases numbered 8, after V lost 0 bases and J lost 7 bases. CDR1 and CDR2 (germline): LNHNV, YYDKDF (reference sequence). CDR3 length equals 15 residues. Here the CDR3 DNA reads TGTGCCACCAGCAGAGATCTCGGGAGGGTCGTGGAGCAGTACTTC. It specifies CATSRDLGRVVEQYF.

This rearrangement joins TRBV30 to TRBJ2-1; tentative D call: TRBD1 (5 bases). The CDR3 loop spans 12 amino acids. V was trimmed by 1 base and J by 12 bases, leaving 13 bases between them. Looked up from germline, CDR1 is GTSNPN and CDR2 is SVGIG (reference sequence). The CDR3 here is CAWSGRGSTQFF. CDR3 sequence (DNA): TGTGCCTGGAGTGGAAGGGGTTCCACGCAGTTCTTC.

J is TRBJ2-1 and V is TRBV7-9; TRBD2 aligns across 8 bases. This CDR3 is 14 amino acids long. V gave up 4 bases and J gave up 2 bases; unmatched junction bases: 1. Germline V gives CDR1 SEHNR, CDR2 FQNEAQ (reference sequence). The DNA of the CDR3 is TGTGCCAGCAGCTGGGGACTAGCCTACAATGAGCAGTTCTTC. Its protein is CASSWGLAYNEQFF.

This chain uses TRBV30 with TRBJ1-4; D call uncertain. The CDR3 is 14 amino acids. Germline V lookup: CDR1 GTSNPN, CDR2 SVGIG (reference sequence). The V end was cut by 3 bases, the J end by 0 bases, with 8 bases between. DNA for the CDR3: TGTGCCTGGAGCCTCTTTTCAACTAATGAAAAACTGTTTTTT. This translates into CAWSLFSTNEKLFF.

Details on this clone: A much larger clone differs from this one at a single base, so this may be a read error. The same CDR3 is also encoded by other DNA sequences in this sample. The CDR3 is CASSLDTDTQYF. For the CDR3, the DNA is TGTGCCAGCAGCTTAGATACAGATACGCAGTATTTT. J is TRBJ2-3 and V is TRBV11-3; D not resolved. The CDR3 runs 12 residues. Trimming stripped 0 bases from V and 3 bases from J, with 1 base between. Germline V CDR1 and CDR2: SGHNT, YENEEA.

The rearrangement links TRBV2 to TRBJ2-7; TRBD2 agrees at 8 bases. CDR3 length equals 13 residues. V lost 4 bases, J lost 7 bases, and 6 bases stayed unmatched. Germline CDR1 SNHLY, CDR2 FYNNEI. The CDR3 region is CASSVERGWEQYF. The CDR3 nucleotides read TGTGCCAGCAGTGTTGAGCGGGGGTGGGAGCAGTACTTC.

The rearrangement links TRBV6-1 to TRBJ1-4; TRBD1 matches 10 bases. The CDR3 has 14 residues. The V gene's germline CDR1 is MNHNS and CDR2 SASEGT. The ends lost 8 bases at V and 7 bases at J; junction bases unmatched: 7. CDR3 coding DNA: TGTGCCAGCGGGGACAGGGGCGTGAGTGAAAAACTGTTTTTT. Its translation: CASGDRGVSEKLFF.

This clone was picked up one time. This rearrangement joins TRBV9 to TRBJ2-7; D gene unclear. The V and J ends lost 4 bases and 9 bases respectively, with 14 bases between them. Germline V gene sequence: CDR1 SGDLS, CDR2 YYNGEE. This CDR3 contains 12 residues. In DNA, the CDR3 is TGTGCCAGCAGCTCCTCAATGACGGGGCAGTACTTC. Amino acid sequence: CASSSSMTGQYF.

DNA of the CDR3: TGTGCCAGCAGTGGAGCGGGTACGAACACCGGGGAGCTGTTTTTT. Translated, it gives CASSGAGTNTGELFF. This sequence joins TRBV6-1 and TRBJ2-2; possibly TRBD2 for D (6 bases). The CDR3 covers 15 residues. Germline-derived CDR1 and CDR2 are MNHNS and SASEGT. V lost 4 bases and J lost 0, with 9 bases in between.

The count of this clone is one. The chain combines TRBV19 with TRBJ2-7; 8 nucleotides agree with TRBD1. V was pared by 3 bases and J by 0 bases, with 4 bases of the junction left unmatched. Germline CDR1 and CDR2: LNHDA and SQIVND (reference sequence). The CDR3 totals 15 residues. The CDR3 coding sequence is TGTGCCAGTAGTATCGCCCAGGGGGCCTCCTACGAGCAGTACTTC. Translating it yields CASSIAQGASYEQYF.

This clone was recorded a few times. The chain uses TRBV25-1 and TRBJ2-1; the D gene is possibly TRBD1 (5 bases). This CDR3 is 15 amino acids long. Trimming took off 4 bases at V and 4 bases at J, with 14 bases between the two ends. Germline V lookup: CDR1 MGHDK, CDR2 SYGVNS. CDR3 amino acids: CASSVARALYNEQFF. The CDR3 DNA reads TGTGCCAGCAGTGTTGCCAGGGCCTTATACAATGAGCAGTTCTTC.

There are many counts of this clone. The J gene is TRBJ2-4, the V gene TRBV7-2, with 13 bases that match TRBD2. The CDR3 sequence is 19 residues long. Trimming removed 5 bases from V and 0 bases from J; junction bases left unmatched: 10. Germline CDR1 SGHTA, CDR2 FQGNSA. The chain's CDR3 is CASSTAGTSGVLAKNIQYF. CDR3 coding DNA: TGTGCCAGCAGCACAGCCGGGACTAGCGGGGTACTAGCCAAAAACATTCAGTACTTC.

The rearrangement joins TRBV18 to TRBJ2-3; 9 positions match TRBD2. V shed 0 bases and J 4 bases; nucleotides not matched to a gene: 8. Germline CDR1 is KGHSH and CDR2 is LQKENI. This CDR3 is built from 17 residues. CDR3 protein: CASSPPTLAGSADTQYF. The DNA of the CDR3 is TGTGCCAGCTCACCACCGACTCTAGCGGGATCTGCAGATACGCAGTATTTT.

The J gene is TRBJ2-1, the V gene TRBV29-1; the D is unclear. CDR3 length equals 11 residues. Germline V gives CDR1 SQVTM, CDR2 ANQGSEA. V was pared by 6 bases and J by 8 bases, with 11 bases between. CDR3 in DNA: TGCAGCGTCGCCTCCGGCGATGAGCAGTTCTTC. Translated, it gives CSVASGDEQFF.

This clone has a count of ten or more. The V call is TRBV2, the J call TRBJ1-4; D is uncertain. V gave up 4 bases and J gave up 8 bases, with 5 bases separating them. Germline V gene data show CDR1 as SNHLY and CDR2 as FYNNEI. The CDR3 consists of 11 residues. CDR3 in amino acids: CASSVSEKLFF. In DNA, the CDR3 is TGTGCCAGCAGTGTCTCGGAAAAACTGTTTTTT.

This clone has a handful of counts. The chain joins TRBV14 to TRBJ2-7; 7 positions match TRBD1. Trimming removed 4 bases from V and 0 bases from J; junction bases left unmatched: 3. Germline loops: CDR1 SGHDN, CDR2 FVKESK. The CDR3 spans 14 residues. The CDR3 bases are TGTGCCAGCAGCCGGGGACAGAACTCCTACGAGCAGTACTTC. Translating gives CASSRGQNSYEQYF.

V and J are TRBV4-3 and TRBJ1-1; maybe TRBD1 (5 bases). The length of the CDR3 is 16 residues. V was clipped by 0 bases and J by 2 bases, with 13 bases between them. From germline, CDR1 is LGHNA and CDR2 YSLEER. CDR3 in DNA: TGCGCCAGCAGCCAAGAACCGGGACGGGCAAACACTGAAGCTTTCTTT. Protein sequence: CASSQEPGRANTEAFF.

The rearrangement links TRBV13 to TRBJ2-7; no definite D call. Germline V CDR1 and CDR2: PRHDT, FYEKMQ (reference sequence). Trimming stripped 5 bases from V and 2 bases from J, with 19 bases between. The length of the CDR3 is 16 residues. As DNA, the CDR3 is TGTGCCAGCAGCCAAGAAAAAACACGAAACCCCTACGAGCAGTACTTC. Translation gives CASSQEKTRNPYEQYF.

This clone came up once. The V gene is TRBV7-2, the J gene TRBJ2-7, with a tentative D call TRBD1 (5 bases). In germline, CDR1 is SGHTA, CDR2 FQGNSA. This CDR3 contains 13 residues. V lost 5 bases and J 6 bases, leaving 14 bases between the germline ends. CDR3 sequence: CASSTGPSPEQYF. The CDR3 bases are TGTGCCAGCAGCACAGGACCGTCGCCCGAGCAGTACTTC.

The chain uses TRBV6-5 and TRBJ1-4; D remains unclear. The germline gives CDR1 MNHEY, CDR2 SVGAGI. Deletions cut 4 bases from V and 5 bases from J, with 11 bases between. This CDR3 contains 14 residues. CDR3 DNA sequence: TGTGCCAGCAGTTCCGGGATGCCCAATGAAAAACTGTTTTTT. Protein: CASSSGMPNEKLFF.

In the case of this clone: Additional DNA sequences in this sample encode the identical CDR3. CDR3 sequence (DNA): TGTGCCAGCAGGACGGAGAGCAATCAGCCCCAGCATTTT. Translating gives CASRTESNQPQHF. V and J are TRBV28 and TRBJ1-5; no definite D call. Trimming stripped 6 bases from V and 1 base from J, with 7 bases between. Looked up from germline, CDR1 is MDHEN and CDR2 is SYDVKM. The CDR3 is made up of 13 amino acids.

V gene TRBV5-6 combines with J gene TRBJ2-6, with D hard to call. This CDR3 comprises 15 residues. CDR1 is SGHDT and CDR2 is YYEEEE in the germline V gene. Trimming shortened V by 0 bases and J by 1 base, and 5 bases separated the two germline ends. DNA for the CDR3: TGTGCCAGCAGCTTGGGTCCATCTGGGGCCAACGTCCTGACTTTC. It is translated as CASSLGPSGANVLTF.

This clone was counted a single time. The J gene is TRBJ2-1, the V gene TRBV7-2; D gene uncertain. Trimming left V 2 bases short and J 6 bases short, with 8 bases between. This CDR3 region has 13 residues. From germline, CDR1 is SGHTA and CDR2 FQGNSA. The CDR3 protein is CASSLNPPNEQFF. In DNA, the CDR3 is TGTGCCAGCAGCTTAAACCCACCCAATGAGCAGTTCTTC. The whole variable domain, remainder taken from reference TRBV7-2 and TRBJ2-1, is GAGVSQSPSNKVTEKGKDVELRCDPISGHTALYWYRQSLGQGLEFLIYFQGNSAPDKSGLPSDRFSAERTGGSVSTLTIQRTQQEDSAVYLCASSLNPPNEQFFGPGTRLTVL.

The genes are TRBV7-9 and TRBJ2-3; the D is unclear. Trimming shortened V by 7 bases and J by 0 bases, and 14 bases separated the two germline ends. The CDR3 contains 15 residues. CDR1 is SEHNR, CDR2 FQNEAQ, per germline (reference sequence). The CDR3 bases are TGTGCCAGCATTCCGCCAGCTACTAGCACAGATACGCAGTATTTT. Encoded protein: CASIPPATSTDTQYF.

This clone has more than one count but fewer than ten. This chain connects TRBV25-1 to TRBJ2-7, with 8 bases lining up with TRBD1. Germline CDR1 MGHDK, CDR2 SYGVNS. This CDR3 has 17 amino acids. The V gene end was trimmed by 3 bases and the J gene end by 3 bases; junction bases not matched to a gene: 13. The CDR3 DNA follows: TGTGCCAGCAGTGATACTACCCGGGACAGGAAACACTACGAGCAGTACTTC. Residues: CASSDTTRDRKHYEQYF.

As concerns this clone: A single base is all that separates this from a far larger clone, so a read error is likely. This chain joins TRBV14 and TRBJ2-7; D is uncertain. The V gene's germline CDR1 is SGHDN and CDR2 FVKESK. Between the trimmed V and J ends, which lost 4 bases and 2 bases, there was a span of 15 bases. CDR3 size: 15 residues. The CDR3: CASSPRWANPYEQYF. The CDR3 nucleotides are TGTGCCAGCAGCCCCCGATGGGCGAACCCCTACGAGCAGTACTTC.